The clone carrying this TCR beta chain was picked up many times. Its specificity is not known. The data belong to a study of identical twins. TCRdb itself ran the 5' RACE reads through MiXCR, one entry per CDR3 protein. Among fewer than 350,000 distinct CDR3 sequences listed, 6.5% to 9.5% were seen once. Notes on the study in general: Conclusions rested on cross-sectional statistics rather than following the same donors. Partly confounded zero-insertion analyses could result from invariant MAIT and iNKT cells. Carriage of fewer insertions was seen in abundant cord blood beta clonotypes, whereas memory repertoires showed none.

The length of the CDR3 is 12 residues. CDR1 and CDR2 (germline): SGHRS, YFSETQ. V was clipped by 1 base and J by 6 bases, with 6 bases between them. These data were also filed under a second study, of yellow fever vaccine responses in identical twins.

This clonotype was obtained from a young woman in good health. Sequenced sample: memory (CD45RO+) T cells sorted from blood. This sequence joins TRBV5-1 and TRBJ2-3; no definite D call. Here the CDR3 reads CASSLISDTQYF. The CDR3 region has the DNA TGCGCCAGCAGCTTGATATCCGATACGCAGTATTTT.